What follows describes a single T cell receptor (beta chain). Its antigen is not identified. The source of the sample is a study of T cells in Graves' hyperthyroidism and ophthalmopathy. The study's findings and limits: Progression to ophthalmopathy was predicted a median of 6.5 months early. Blood shared most expanded thyroid clonotypes above 0.001.

V shed 3 bases and J 0 bases; nucleotides not matched to a gene: 10. Germline-derived CDR1 and CDR2 are LNHDA and SQIVND (reference sequence). The CDR3 consists of 18 residues. Researchers amplified the TCR beta CDR3 regions from RNA transcripts. HTBI primers were employed in a first-round RT-PCR of the TCR CDR3. MiXCR, run by TCRdb on the multiplex PCR reads, gives a single entry per CDR3 protein. The repertoire includes a few hundred thousand distinct CDR3 sequences, 15% to 18% of them detected once, and around 7.8% sits in the top ten. The hyperthyroidism patients had all been newly diagnosed, and their disease duration was under 2 months. Their ages ranged from 18 to 65 years.

This clonotype was obtained from a woman aged 25 to 39 with Graves' hyperthyroidism. The chain combines TRBV19 with TRBJ2-1, with 8 bases fitting TRBD2. What was sequenced was blood. CDR3 amino acids: CASSIQSGRLSSYNEQFF. Here the CDR3 DNA reads TGTGCCAGTAGTATTCAAAGCGGGAGACTGAGCTCCTACAATGAGCAGTTCTTC.